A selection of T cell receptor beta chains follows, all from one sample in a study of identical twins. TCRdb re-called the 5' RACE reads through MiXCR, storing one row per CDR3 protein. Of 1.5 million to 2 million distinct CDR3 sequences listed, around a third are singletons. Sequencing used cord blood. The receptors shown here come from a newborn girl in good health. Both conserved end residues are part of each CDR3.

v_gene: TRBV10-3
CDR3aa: CAISEDRSEQFF

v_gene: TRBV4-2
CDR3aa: CASGQVSGNDQPQHF

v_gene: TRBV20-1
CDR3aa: CSARDTGTTEAFF

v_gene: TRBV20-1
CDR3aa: CSAEGTGGYEQYF

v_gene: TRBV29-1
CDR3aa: CSVERTGRFNEQYF

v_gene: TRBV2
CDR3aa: CASSWGQDSPLHF

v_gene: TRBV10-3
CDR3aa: CAIMFHGEQFF

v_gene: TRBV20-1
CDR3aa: CSASLRDRGWNSPLHF

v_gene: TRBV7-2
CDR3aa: CASSFLRDMEGYTF

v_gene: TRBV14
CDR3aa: CASSQGSPSSYEQFF

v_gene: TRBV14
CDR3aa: CASSQDWTYEQFF

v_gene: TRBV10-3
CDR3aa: CAISESKGSPYEQYF

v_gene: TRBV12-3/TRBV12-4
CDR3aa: CASSLAGTDKKLFF

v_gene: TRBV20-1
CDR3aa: CSAPRASGGPNIQYF

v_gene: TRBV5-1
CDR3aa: CASSLDISSGANVLTF

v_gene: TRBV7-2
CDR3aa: CASSLALKRLAGAYEQYF

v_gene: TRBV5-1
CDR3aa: CASSLEGARTEAFF